The present TCR beta chain was sequenced within a study of CD8+ T cells in alopecia areata. Overall study: Twice a day, 5 to 10 mg of oral tofacitinib was administered to treated patients. Dosing with tofacitinib proceeded for 6 to 18 months, followed by 6 months off drug.

This clone was counted only a few times. RNA was extracted and reverse transcribed into cDNA as the sequencing template. Sequencing used immunoSEQ multiplex PCR; TCRdb keeps in-frame clones, though not all of them. The table shows 110,000 to 150,000 clones, with approximately 50% occurring only once. V lost 2 bases and J 3 bases, leaving 7 bases between the germline ends. Germline CDR1 reads SQVTM; CDR2 reads ANQGSEA. The CDR3 loop spans 12 amino acids. The chain carries TRBV29-1 and TRBJ2-5; D is possibly TRBD2 (5 bases). The sequence was collected from a human donor with alopecia areata. Sequencing was performed on CD4+ T cells sorted from blood, taken at week 0. The CDR3 coding sequence is TGCAGCGTTGAACGGAGGAAAGAGACCCAGTACTTC. Its translation: CSVERRKETQYF.